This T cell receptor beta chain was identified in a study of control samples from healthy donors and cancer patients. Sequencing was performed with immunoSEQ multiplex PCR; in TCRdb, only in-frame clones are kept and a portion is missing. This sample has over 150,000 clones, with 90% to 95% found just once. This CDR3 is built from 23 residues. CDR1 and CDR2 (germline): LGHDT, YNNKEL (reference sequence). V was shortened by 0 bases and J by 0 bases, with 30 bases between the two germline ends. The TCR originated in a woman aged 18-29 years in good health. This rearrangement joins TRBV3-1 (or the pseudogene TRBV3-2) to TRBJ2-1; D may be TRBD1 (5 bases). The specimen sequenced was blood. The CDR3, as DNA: TGTGCCAGCAGCCAAGAACGAGGCTCGGTAGGGGCACCAATCCCGAGCTCCTACAATGAGCAGTTCTTC. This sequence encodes CASSQERGSVGAPIPSSYNEQFF.